The rows below give T cell receptor beta chains drawn from one sample of a study of response to subunit inactivated influenza vaccine. TCRdb re-called the RT-PCR reads with MiXCR, one entry per CDR3 protein. This sample has 450,000 to 600,000 distinct CDR3 sequences, with roughly 7.6% found just once. Specimen: PBMCs from blood, collected 23 months after vaccination. These receptors were obtained from a man between 50 and 69 years old who received an inactivated influenza vaccine. CDR3s leave out the opening cysteine and the closing phenylalanine or tryptophan.

>TRBV6-1
ASISGRTNEKLF
>TRBV12-3/TRBV12-4
ASSGTPTLGYEQY
>TRBV6-2/TRBV6-3
ASSYIGGAYNEQF
>TRBV27
ASSLIPNEKLF
>TRBV5-1
ASSLGQGGGTGELF
>TRBV20-1
SARVPGKNEQF
>TRBV5-8
ASSLGHAGGGEKLF
>TRBV20-1
SAPVARGGLNNEQF
>TRBV20-1
SAGPSSYEQY
>TRBV28
ASSSRGGGTYEQY
>TRBV7-2
ASSPRTSGSGELF
>TRBV28
ASIAVYTGELF
>TRBV4-2
ASSQNTPDRGNEQF
>TRBV11-1
ASSPDGLGGSAYNEQF
>TRBV20-1
SARPLLAGGLTEQF
>TRBV9
ASSARPGAIEQF
>TRBV6-1
ASSEEDLQF
>TRBV12-3/TRBV12-4
ASSRAVTGTLRPDTQY
>TRBV7-2
ASSLNGQGLSTDTQY
>TRBV29-1
SVERGMKTQY
>TRBV6-2/TRBV6-3
ASMARGYSGANVLT
>TRBV29-1
SVVQVLLATRGNEQF
>TRBV20-1
SARGGRPNQPQH
>TRBV3-1
ASSQDLTFGDTQY
>TRBV24-1
ATSPDWGETQY
>TRBV7-9
ASTYLAGGQETQY
>TRBV7-9
ASSPDLSTGELF
>TRBV6-1
ASGKLGQITDTQY
>TRBV9
ASSGVTYNEQF
>TRBV7-9
ASSHRDYEQY
>TRBV7-9
ASSPYATNEKLF
>TRBV20-1
SASIGQGIEY
>TRBV2
ASTTRDRGRDEQF
>TRBV27
ASSQGLAGLFEQF
>TRBV6-1
ASSIVRKGEQY
>TRBV7-9
ASSFRGSTYNEQF
>TRBV7-9
ASTTGGSGYNEQF
>TRBV5-1
ASSLGTGRSGQY
>TRBV30
AWSGGGGNYNEQF
>TRBV7-2
ASSLRPGLANEQF
>TRBV29-1
SVVVGFTEAF
>TRBV14
ASSQPGTVNYNEQF
>TRBV29-1
STGTAITDTQY
>TRBV4-3
ASSHRDKNNEKLF
>TRBV28
ASSFQGIEQY
>TRBV5-8
ASSRDDSTQY
>TRBV6-1
ASSESGASFEQY
>TRBV23-1
ASSHSTGILSYEQY
>TRBV12-3/TRBV12-4
ASSLRGSGANVLT
>TRBV4-2
ASSQVGDHTDTQY
>TRBV5-1
ASSLAPGVDEQF
>TRBV6-5
ASSYWRTSVTYEQY
>TRBV28
ASSSIRPQETQY
>TRBV6-2/TRBV6-3
ASRRSGTSLGNEQF
>TRBV10-3
AISAPSGNTIY
>TRBV27
ASSRGTSGDEQY
>TRBV5-5
ASSLDATVRETQY
>TRBV4-1
ASSHEKNYNEQF
>TRBV7-9
ASSLEEDLKDTQY